This T cell receptor (beta chain) originates from a study of T cell responses to AZD1222 COVID-19 vaccine. Study-wide results and caveats: Spike-wide vaccine-associated CD4 TCRs dominated at 160-218 and 743-854. Reportedly, close to half of spike-specific TCRs are directed against unmutated variant regions. Baseline seropositivity occurred in only a handful of AZD1222 recipients.

In the case of this clone: Its cognate antigen is unknown.

CDR3 length: 13 amino acids. Germline V gene lookup returns CDR1 DFQATT and CDR2 SNEGSKA (reference sequence). The V gene lost 3 bases and the J gene lost 3 bases, with 10 bases spanning the gap. Generated by immunoSEQ multiplex PCR, the TCRdb table keeps only in-frame clones and is missing some. Among some 100,000 clones listed, around 87% were seen once. Second doses that came at about 4 or about 12 weeks were put together. This specimen consisted of peripheral blood, obtained 28 days after the second AZD1222 dose. The receptor's source is an adult who received the AZD1222 COVID-19 vaccine. This sequence joins TRBV20-1 and TRBJ2-3; D gene ambiguous. CDR3 bases: TGCAGTGCTAGTCAGGCTAGGACAGATACGCAGTATTTT. It specifies CSASQARTDTQYF.